Following are 8 T cell receptor beta chains from one sample sequenced in a study of CD8 T cells in ankylosing spondylitis. The study's findings and limits: Characteristic of ankylosing spondylitis blood, it appeared, was a TCR beta motif comprising fewer than 10 highly homologous variants.

TCRdb analysed the 5' RACE reads with MiXCR anew, one entry per CDR3 protein. Here the sample spans about 450,000 distinct CDR3 sequences, 26% being singletons. What these receptors recognize is not known. The sample was blood, either unsorted or a sorted T cell fraction (not recorded which). These receptors all stem from a male donor with ankylosing spondylitis.

This clonotype was observed a handful of times. The chain recombines TRBV7-6 with TRBJ2-1, with a tentative D call TRBD2 (5 bases). The germline V gene has CDR1 SGHVS and CDR2 FNYEAQ. V shed 1 base and J shed 8 bases, with 15 bases lying between them. This CDR3 has 15 residues. CDR3 residues: CASSLGQTSSYEQFF. The CDR3, as DNA: TGTGCCAGCAGCTTAGGACAAACTAGTTCTTATGAGCAGTTCTTC. Filled out from reference TRBV7-6 and TRBJ2-1, the complete variable domain reads GAGVSQSPRYKVTKRGQDVALRCDPISGHVSLYWYRQALGQGPEFLTYFNYEAQQDKSGLPNDRFSAERPEGSISTLTIQRTEQRDSAMYRCASSLGQTSSYEQFFGPGTRLTVL.

This clonotype was seen a few times. The rearrangement links TRBV20-1 to TRBJ1-2, with D possibly matching TRBD1 (5 bases). This CDR3 has 12 amino acids. Trimming cost V 4 bases and J 8 bases, with 14 bases left between them. Germline V CDR1 and CDR2: DFQATT, SNEGSKA (reference sequence). The CDR3 sequence: CSATATESGYTF. CDR3 nucleotides: TGCAGTGCTACGGCGACAGAATCCGGCTACACCTTC.

In this sample, this clonotype turned up a few times. The chain is built from TRBV7-6 and TRBJ2-3; 7 positions agree with TRBD1. This CDR3 is built from 15 residues. CDR1 is SGHVS and CDR2 is FNYEAQ in the germline V gene. V was clipped by 4 bases and J by 3 bases; unmatched bases: 7. As DNA, the CDR3 is TGTGCCAGCAGCTCTAGAGGGGGCCGTACAGATACGCAGTATTTT. Translating it yields CASSSRGGRTDTQYF.

This clonotype was seen a few times. V is TRBV5-1 and J is TRBJ2-1; a weak D match, TRBD1 (6 bases). Germline lookup yields CDR1 SGHRS and CDR2 YFSETQ. The CDR3 loop spans 14 amino acids. Trimming removed 2 bases from V and 3 bases from J, with 9 bases in between. Here the CDR3 reads CASSLQGIYNEQFF. As DNA, the CDR3 is TGCGCCAGCAGCTTACAGGGAATCTACAATGAGCAGTTCTTC.

The sample holds a few counts of this clonotype. This chain uses TRBV20-1 with TRBJ1-2, with 11 bases lining up with TRBD1. Germline values: CDR1 DFQATT, CDR2 SNEGSKA (reference sequence). The CDR3 is made up of 14 amino acids. With V trimmed by 5 bases and J by 5 bases, 7 bases remained unmatched. The CDR3 DNA sequence: TGCAGTGCTGGGACAGGGGGATTGTATTATGGCTACACCTTC. Protein product: CSAGTGGLYYGYTF.

This clonotype was detected only a few times. V is TRBV20-1 and J is TRBJ2-5, with 7 bases fitting TRBD2. The CDR3 is made up of 12 amino acids. The trim removed 6 bases at V and 5 bases at J, leaving 6 bases unmatched. The germline V gene has CDR1 DFQATT and CDR2 SNEGSKA (reference sequence). DNA of the CDR3: TGCAGTGCCGCGGGAGCGCAGGAGACCCAGTACTTC. Protein product: CSAAGAQETQYF.

The genes are TRBV6-1 and TRBJ1-5, with D tentatively TRBD1 (6 bases). From germline, CDR1 is MNHNS and CDR2 SASEGT. Deletions cut 4 bases from V and 2 bases from J, with 9 bases between. CDR3 size: 14 residues. The CDR3 protein is CASSAAGGNQPQHF. CDR3 sequence (DNA): TGTGCCAGCAGTGCAGCAGGGGGCAATCAGCCCCAGCATTTT.

The chain joins TRBV20-1 to TRBJ2-2; the match to TRBD2 covers 10 bases. The V gene end was trimmed by 2 bases and the J gene end by 6 bases; junction bases not matched to a gene: 3. CDR3 length: 14 residues. The germline V gene has CDR1 DFQATT and CDR2 SNEGSKA (reference sequence). Here the CDR3 DNA reads TGCAGTGCTAGACTAGCGGGAGAGTCCGGGGAGCTGTTTTTT. Translation: CSARLAGESGELFF.